The 27 T cell receptor beta chains below were found in one sample sequenced in a study of T-cell reconstitution after alpha-beta-depleted transplantation in children. Preparation of the TCRbeta library was carried out with unique molecular identifiers. TCRdb reanalysed the PCR reads using MiXCR and keeps one entry per CDR3 protein. The table shows over 550,000 distinct CDR3 sequences, with about 10% occurring only once. The specimen was PBMCs from the stem cell graft donor, collected from the stem cell graft. The receptors come from a human donor who donated a stem cell graft to a child with acute myeloid leukemia.

This clonotype was recorded many times. This sequence joins TRBV28 and TRBJ2-7; D remains ambiguous. Germline CDR1 and CDR2: MDHEN and SYDVKM. This CDR3 region has 13 residues. V lost 6 bases and J 4 bases, leaving 13 bases between the germline ends. CDR3 amino acids: CASSPQVVYEQYF. The CDR3 DNA is TGTGCCAGCAGCCCCCAGGTCGTTTACGAGCAGTACTTC.

This clonotype was detected a few times. This chain links TRBV20-1 with TRBJ2-1; 11 bases map to TRBD2. Trimming removed 2 bases from V and 7 bases from J; junction bases left unmatched: 16. The CDR3 sequence is 18 residues long. Germline V gives CDR1 DFQATT, CDR2 SNEGSKA (reference sequence). As DNA, the CDR3 is TGCAGTGCTAGACGACAGGGAAGTACTAGCGGGAGTTGGAATGAGCAGTTCTTC. Translation: CSARRQGSTSGSWNEQFF.

This clonotype was observed a handful of times. The V gene is TRBV9, the J gene TRBJ1-1, with 7 bases aligning to TRBD1. V shed 3 bases, J shed 4 bases, and the junction held 3 bases outside the gene matches. This CDR3 is 13 amino acids long. The V gene's germline CDR1 is SGDLS and CDR2 YYNGEE. CDR3 coding DNA: TGTGCCAGCAGCGCACACAGGGGCACTGAAGCTTTCTTT. Translating it yields CASSAHRGTEAFF.

This clonotype was picked up a small number of times. This sequence joins TRBV12-3 or TRBV12-4 and TRBJ2-1, with 12 bases aligning to TRBD2. V was pared by 7 bases and J by 10 bases, with 8 bases of the junction left unmatched. This CDR3 is built from 14 residues. The CDR3 DNA reads TGTGCCAGCACCCCGAGACTAGCGGGAGACGAGCAGTTCTTC. Protein product: CASTPRLAGDEQFF.

In this sample, this clonotype turned up a few times. This chain connects TRBV28 to TRBJ2-7, with a tentative D call TRBD2 (8 bases). CDR3 length: 16 amino acids. The germline V gene encodes CDR1 MDHEN and CDR2 SYDVKM. Trimming took off 4 bases at V and 2 bases at J, with 18 bases between the two ends. The CDR3 is CASSSPRGGTAYEQYF. CDR3 DNA sequence: TGTGCCAGCAGTTCGCCCCGGGGGGGGACAGCCTACGAGCAGTACTTC.

This clonotype was seen repeatedly, ten times or more. The rearrangement links TRBV2 to TRBJ1-4; D is ambiguous. Trimming removed 1 base from V and 14 bases from J, with 14 bases in between. Germline V gene lookup returns CDR1 SNHLY and CDR2 FYNNEI. The length of the CDR3 is 13 residues. The CDR3 coding sequence is TGTGCCAGCAGTGAAGGTGGTGCGATAGAGCTGTTTTTT. Residues: CASSEGGAIELFF.

The chain is built from TRBV2 and TRBJ2-5, with D unresolved. This CDR3 is 13 amino acids long. CDR1 and CDR2 from the germline V gene are SNHLY and FYNNEI. V was shortened by 7 bases and J by 1 base, with 10 bases between the two germline ends. The CDR3, as DNA: TGTGCCAGCACCAGTGGGCTCCAAGAGACCCAGTACTTC. It encodes CASTSGLQETQYF.

This clonotype was counted many times. A much larger clonotype is one base distant, so this may be a read error. The chain has TRBV6-6 and TRBJ2-2, with no clear D. The V gene lost 2 bases and the J gene lost 7 bases, with 2 bases spanning the gap. Germline assignment: CDR1 MNHNY and CDR2 SVGAGI (reference sequence). The CDR3 loop spans 11 amino acids. The CDR3 protein is CASSYNGELFF. CDR3 DNA: TGTGCCAGCAGTTACAACGGGGAGCTGTTTTTT.

In its sample, this clonotype was seen many times. V usage is TRBV6-5 and J usage is TRBJ2-3; the D gene could be TRBD1 or TRBD2 (5 bases each). Germline CDR1 reads MNHEY; CDR2 reads SVGAGI. V lost 8 bases and J 7 bases, leaving 13 bases between the germline ends. CDR3 length equals 12 residues. DNA for the CDR3: TGTGCCAGCTTCGGGGCAGCAAATACGCAGTATTTT. Residues: CASFGAANTQYF.

The V call is TRBV28, the J call TRBJ1-1; D not certain. Germline V gene data show CDR1 as MDHEN and CDR2 as SYDVKM. Deletions cut 7 bases from V and 5 bases from J, with 14 bases between. The CDR3 is 13 residues long. The chain's CDR3 is CASIYSSYTEAFF. In nucleotides, the CDR3 is TGTGCCAGCATATACAGCAGTTATACTGAAGCTTTCTTT.

This clonotype has a handful of counts. This chain uses TRBV7-7 with TRBJ1-5, with a tentative D call TRBD1 (6 bases). The germline gives CDR1 SSHAT, CDR2 FNYEAQ (reference sequence). This CDR3 spans 13 amino acids. The CDR3 sequence: CASFQGRYQPQHF. The CDR3 nucleotides read TGTGCTAGCTTTCAGGGGAGGTATCAGCCCCAGCATTTT.

The rearrangement links TRBV20-1 to TRBJ2-5; no clear D gene. Trimming stripped 2 bases from V and 3 bases from J, with 7 bases between. The CDR3 covers 12 residues. CDR1 and CDR2 (germline): DFQATT, SNEGSKA (reference sequence). This CDR3 is CSARKAEETQYF. The DNA for the CDR3 is TGCAGTGCTAGAAAGGCGGAAGAGACCCAGTACTTC.

The sample holds many counts of this clonotype. J is TRBJ2-3 and V is TRBV27; TRBD2 matches at 9 bases. Germline V gene data show CDR1 as MNHEY and CDR2 as SMNVEV (reference sequence). This CDR3 is built from 17 residues. J lost 5 bases, V lost 2 bases, and 11 bases had no gene match. In DNA, the CDR3 is TGTGCCAGCAGTTTAGGAGGGACTAGCCGACTCGGAGATACGCAGTATTTT. This codes for CASSLGGTSRLGDTQYF.

This clonotype was detected ten times or more. V and J are TRBV7-9 and TRBJ1-5; D is unresolved. V was cut by 1 base and J by 2 bases, with 18 bases left in between. CDR3 length: 18 residues. Germline V CDR1 and CDR2: SEHNR, FQNEAQ (reference sequence). Here the CDR3 DNA reads TGTGCCAGCAGCTTAGTCGCACGAGGCCAGGATGGCAATCAGCCCCAGCATTTT. It encodes CASSLVARGQDGNQPQHF.

This clonotype was seen at least ten times. V usage is TRBV20-1 and J usage is TRBJ2-1; 11 nucleotides align to TRBD2. The CDR3 totals 14 residues. V trimming: 2 bases; J trimming: 4 bases; junction bases outside the gene matches: 1. Germline lookup yields CDR1 DFQATT and CDR2 SNEGSKA (reference sequence). CDR3 sequence (DNA): TGCAGTGCTAGACCTAGCGGGAGGTACAATGAGCAGTTCTTC. Translation gives CSARPSGRYNEQFF.

The V call is TRBV4-2, the J call TRBJ2-7; TRBD1 matches 8 bases. V lost 1 base to trimming and J lost 7 bases; unmatched junction nucleotides: 12. This CDR3 is built from 16 residues. Germline loops: CDR1 LGHNA, CDR2 YNFKEQ. The CDR3 DNA is TGTGCCAGCAGCCAAGGAACAATGGACAGGGTCATTGAGCAGTACTTC. Encoded protein: CASSQGTMDRVIEQYF.

The CDR3 reads CASSLQGAEDTQYF. CDR3 coding DNA: TGTGCCAGCAGTCTGCAGGGGGCAGAAGATACGCAGTATTTT. The chain combines TRBV25-1 with TRBJ2-3, with TRBD1 matching over 8 bases. Per germline, CDR1 MGHDK and CDR2 SYGVNS. The CDR3 runs 14 residues. V trimming: 5 bases; J trimming: 5 bases; junction bases outside the gene matches: 6.

CDR3 nucleotide sequence: TGCAGTGCTAGGGGGGGACAGGGGGGGTATCAGCCCCAGCATTTT. This encodes CSARGGQGGYQPQHF. The V and J genes are TRBV20-1 and TRBJ1-5, with 11 bases identical to TRBD1. V was clipped by 3 bases and J by 5 bases; unmatched bases: 6. Per germline, CDR1 DFQATT and CDR2 SNEGSKA (reference sequence). The CDR3 contains 15 residues.

The chain carries TRBV5-1 and TRBJ2-2; D is unresolved. CDR1 and CDR2 from the germline V gene are SGHRS and YFSETQ. The CDR3 loop spans 14 amino acids. Between the trimmed V and J ends, which lost 3 bases and 3 bases, there was a span of 9 bases. CDR3 amino acids: CASSSQQDTGELFF. CDR3 in DNA: TGCGCCAGCAGCTCGCAGCAGGACACCGGGGAGCTGTTTTTT.

This clonotype was recorded a few times. This chain connects TRBV4-3 to TRBJ2-2; 11 nucleotides agree with TRBD2. CDR3 length: 19 residues. The V gene end was trimmed by 0 bases and the J gene end by 0 bases; junction bases not matched to a gene: 6. The germline V gene has CDR1 LGHNA and CDR2 YSLEER. The CDR3 here is CASSQDITSGSANTGELFF. The CDR3 nucleotides are TGCGCCAGCAGCCAAGACATAACTAGCGGGAGCGCGAACACCGGGGAGCTGTTTTTT.

This clonotype was counted at least ten times. V and J are TRBV12-3 or TRBV12-4 and TRBJ2-7; 11 bases map to TRBD2. This CDR3 has 14 residues. Trimming cost V 6 bases and J 6 bases; bases outside gene matches: 7. This CDR3 is CASRLAGVGAEQYF. CDR3 nucleotides: TGTGCCAGCAGACTAGCGGGGGTGGGCGCCGAGCAGTACTTC.

This clonotype occurred a few times. V and J are TRBV4-3 and TRBJ2-7, with a weak D call TRBD2 (5 bases). Germline-derived CDR1 and CDR2 are LGHNA and YSLEER. V was trimmed by 0 bases and J by 0 bases, leaving 12 bases between them. This CDR3 comprises 16 residues. For the CDR3, the DNA is TGCGCCAGCAGCCAAGATTTTGGCGGGTTCTCCTACGAGCAGTACTTC. It codes for CASSQDFGGFSYEQYF.

This clonotype was observed a few times. The chain carries TRBV20-1 and TRBJ1-6, with D possibly being TRBD1 (5 bases). Germline CDR1 DFQATT, CDR2 SNEGSKA (reference sequence). V lost 3 bases and J lost 6, with 15 bases in between. This CDR3 is 15 amino acids long. The CDR3 sequence: CSARDLRDSNSPLHF. In DNA, the CDR3 is TGCAGTGCTAGGGACCTACGAGACAGTAATTCACCCCTCCACTTT.

This clonotype was seen many times. This chain joins TRBV28 and TRBJ2-3, with D hard to call. V was clipped by 3 bases and J by 0 bases, with 7 bases between them. This CDR3 has 14 residues. CDR1 is MDHEN and CDR2 is SYDVKM in the germline V gene. CDR3 DNA: TGTGCCAGCAGTTTTAAAGCTAGCACAGATACGCAGTATTTT. Its translation is CASSFKASTDTQYF.

The chain recombines TRBV7-9 with TRBJ2-5, with a tentative D call TRBD2 (7 bases). The germline CDR1 and CDR2 sequences are SEHNR and FQNEAQ (reference sequence). V shed 5 bases and J shed 3 bases, with 16 bases lying between them. This CDR3 spans 15 amino acids. CDR3 residues: CASSIGGLAEETQYF. The CDR3 DNA follows: TGTGCCAGCAGCATTGGGGGGCTAGCGGAAGAGACCCAGTACTTC.

This clonotype was counted many times. This rearrangement joins TRBV5-6 to TRBJ1-1; the D gene is possibly TRBD1 (5 bases). CDR3 size: 16 residues. Trimming removed 4 bases from V and 7 bases from J, with 23 bases in between. Germline assignment: CDR1 SGHDT and CDR2 YYEEEE. The DNA of the CDR3 is TGTGCCAGCAGCCCTCTTCAATCCGGACAAGGCCATGAAGCTTTCTTT. Translating gives CASSPLQSGQGHEAFF.

This clonotype was seen repeatedly, ten times or more. This sequence joins TRBV6-1 and TRBJ1-6; 12 positions match TRBD1. Germline CDR1 MNHNS, CDR2 SASEGT. V dropped 6 bases and J dropped 8; count of bases not matched to a gene: 5. The CDR3 contains 15 residues. CDR3 nucleotides: TGTGCCAGCAGCGGGGACAGGGGGCAGGATTCACCCCTCCACTTT. It is translated as CASSGDRGQDSPLHF.